This TCR beta chain was observed in a study of OX40 agonist ivuxolimab in advanced cancers. Study-wide context: Dose-escalation patients suffered from hepatocellular carcinoma, melanoma, renal cell or head and neck cancer. There were three patients with partial responses, one having hepatocellular carcinoma and two cutaneous melanoma. Study outcomes and limitations: Partial responders receiving 0.1-3.0 mg/kg showed among the lowest clonal expansion.

V lost 1 base and J 4 bases, leaving 14 bases between the germline ends. The germline CDR1 and CDR2 sequences are MGHRA and YSYEKL. The CDR3 has 15 amino acids. Details on this clone: What it binds is unknown.

Sequencing used immunoSEQ multiplex PCR; TCRdb keeps in-frame clones, though not all of them. The repertoire holds fewer than 100,000 clones, approximately 88% seen once, with 0.5% in the top ten. The source material was CD4+ or CD8+ T cells sorted from blood, sampled in a trial of the OX40 agonist ivuxolimab. J is TRBJ2-7 and V is TRBV4-1, with D tentatively TRBD2 (6 bases). This TCR was recovered from an adult with an advanced solid tumor such as melanoma, head and neck, liver or kidney cancer. The CDR3 bases are TGCGCCAGCAGCCAAGTTCCCGCGGGGAGATACGAGCAGTACTTC. It yields the protein CASSQVPAGRYEQYF.